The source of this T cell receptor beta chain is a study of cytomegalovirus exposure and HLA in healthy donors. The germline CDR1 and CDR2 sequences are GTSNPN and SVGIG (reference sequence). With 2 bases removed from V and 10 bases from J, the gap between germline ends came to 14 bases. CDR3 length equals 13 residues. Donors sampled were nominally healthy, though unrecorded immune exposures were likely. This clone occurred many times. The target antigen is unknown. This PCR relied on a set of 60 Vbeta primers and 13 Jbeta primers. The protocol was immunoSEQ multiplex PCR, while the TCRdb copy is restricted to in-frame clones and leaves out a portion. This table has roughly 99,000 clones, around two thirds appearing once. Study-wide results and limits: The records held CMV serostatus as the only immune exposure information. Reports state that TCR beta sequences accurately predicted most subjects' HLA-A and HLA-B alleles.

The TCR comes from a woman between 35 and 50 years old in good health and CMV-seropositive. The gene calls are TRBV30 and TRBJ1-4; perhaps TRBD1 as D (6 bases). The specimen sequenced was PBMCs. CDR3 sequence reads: CAWSSGRGGKLFF. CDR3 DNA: TGTGCCTGGAGTTCAGGTCGAGGGGGAAAACTGTTTTTT.